Below, 32 T cell receptor beta chains from the same sample are listed, as sequenced in a study of blood T cell repertoires in COVID-19. Clones were read by immunoSEQ multiplex PCR, and TCRdb kept only the in-frame ones, dropping some. The data contain some 32,000 clones, around 87% of them singletons. Source material: peripheral blood. These receptors were obtained from a man between 60 and 75 years old with active COVID-19.

This clone was detected once. The J gene is TRBJ2-7, the V gene TRBV9, with TRBD1 identical over 7 bases. V lost 0 bases, J lost 5 bases, and 5 bases stayed unmatched. CDR1 is SGDLS, CDR2 YYNGEE, per germline. The CDR3 is 14 residues long. The CDR3: CASSVGQGLNEQYF. CDR3 in DNA: TGTGCCAGCAGCGTAGGACAGGGTCTAAACGAGCAGTACTTC.

The rearrangement uses TRBV7-2 and TRBJ2-3, with 12 bases identical to TRBD2. Germline loops: CDR1 SGHTA, CDR2 FQGNSA. The CDR3 spans 19 residues. V was clipped by 1 base and J by 0 bases; unmatched bases: 8. The CDR3 sequence: CASSLDGLAGGPSTDTQYF. The CDR3 DNA reads TGTGCCAGCAGCTTAGATGGGCTAGCGGGGGGGCCGAGCACAGATACGCAGTATTTT.

V gene TRBV19 combines with J gene TRBJ2-7, with 7 bases identical to TRBD2. The germline V gene has CDR1 LNHDA and CDR2 SQIVND (reference sequence). J was trimmed by 2 bases and V by 5 bases; bases with no gene match: 3. CDR3 length: 13 amino acids. CDR3 coding DNA: TGTGCCAGTAGTGGGGGAGGGCCCTACGAGCAGTACTTC. This gives the protein CASSGGGPYEQYF.

The chain uses TRBV7-9 and TRBJ2-3, with TRBD2 matching over 10 bases. The CDR3 loop spans 15 amino acids. Germline CDR1 SEHNR, CDR2 FQNEAQ (reference sequence). The ends lost 5 bases at V and 4 bases at J; junction bases unmatched: 6. The CDR3 protein is CASSQRTSGSDTQYF. CDR3 bases: TGTGCCAGCAGCCAGAGGACTAGCGGATCAGATACGCAGTATTTT.

V is TRBV6-6 and J is TRBJ1-5; TRBD1 matches 7 bases. CDR1 is MNHNY, CDR2 SVGAGI, per germline (reference sequence). This CDR3 is 13 amino acids long. Unmatched junction bases numbered 5, after V lost 6 bases and J lost 6 bases. The CDR3 protein is CASSPQGGQPQHF. The CDR3, as DNA: TGTGCCAGCAGCCCCCAGGGGGGTCAGCCCCAGCATTTT.

The rearrangement links TRBV29-1 to TRBJ2-1, with D hard to call. The germline V gene encodes CDR1 SQVTM and CDR2 ANQGSEA. The CDR3 spans 13 residues. The V end lost 3 bases, the J end lost 7 bases, and 13 bases lay between the germline ends. The CDR3 is CSVDLPTVNEQFF. The CDR3 DNA reads TGCAGCGTTGACCTTCCTACGGTGAATGAGCAGTTCTTC.

This rearrangement joins TRBV19 to TRBJ1-5, with D possibly matching TRBD1 (5 bases). The CDR3 contains 16 residues. Per germline, CDR1 LNHDA and CDR2 SQIVND (reference sequence). The V and J ends lost 9 bases and 0 bases respectively, with 18 bases between them. The CDR3 is CASEPWGEISNQPQHF. CDR3 DNA: TGTGCCAGCGAGCCGTGGGGGGAAATTAGCAATCAGCCCCAGCATTTT. Complete variable domain (other parts from reference TRBV19 and TRBJ1-5): DGGITQSPKYLFRKEGQNVTLSCEQNLNHDAMYWYRQDPGQGLRLIYYSQIVNDFQKGDIAEGYSVSREKKESFPLTVTSAQKNPTAFYLCASEPWGEISNQPQHFGDGTRLSIL.

The chain links TRBV19 to TRBJ1-6, with 7 bases that match TRBD1. Per germline, CDR1 LNHDA and CDR2 SQIVND (reference sequence). Unmatched junction bases numbered 7, after V lost 6 bases and J lost 5 bases. This CDR3 has 15 residues. CDR3 nucleotides: TGTGCCAGTAGCAAGGGACAGTCAAATAATTCACCCCTCCACTTT. The encoded protein is CASSKGQSNNSPLHF.

V usage is TRBV2 and J usage is TRBJ1-6; TRBD1 aligns across 8 bases. Trimming removed 7 bases from V and 7 bases from J; junction bases left unmatched: 3. Per germline, CDR1 SNHLY and CDR2 FYNNEI. CDR3 length equals 13 residues. CDR3 amino acids: CASKRQGNSPLHF. The CDR3, as DNA: TGTGCCAGCAAGAGACAGGGGAATTCACCCCTCCACTTT.

The sample holds one count of this clone. J is TRBJ2-2 and V is TRBV7-6; 7 nucleotides align to TRBD2. The CDR3 contains 15 residues. The junction had 4 bases not matched to a gene; V was cut back by 5 bases and J by 1 base. The germline gives CDR1 SGHVS, CDR2 FNYEAQ. CDR3 coding DNA: TGTGCCAGCAGCGGACTAGGAAGGAACACCGGGGAGCTGTTTTTT. Protein sequence: CASSGLGRNTGELFF.

This clone appeared a few times. The chain recombines TRBV7-9 with TRBJ2-1; D not resolved. This CDR3 is 14 amino acids long. Between the trimmed V and J ends, which lost 4 bases and 7 bases, there was a span of 14 bases. CDR1 is SEHNR, CDR2 FQNEAQ, per germline (reference sequence). The CDR3 is CASSSLQAWNEQFF. CDR3 DNA: TGTGCCAGCAGCTCCTTGCAAGCGTGGAATGAGCAGTTCTTC. Full variable domain (outside the CDR3, taken from reference TRBV7-9 and TRBJ2-1): DTGVSQNPRHKITKRGQNVTFRCDPISEHNRLYWYRQTLGQGPEFLTYFQNEAQLEKSRLLSDRFSAERPKGSFSTLEIQRTEQGDSAMYLCASSSLQAWNEQFFGPGTRLTVL.

V and J are TRBV21-1 and TRBJ2-7; the table's D call, TRBD1, was not checked against the DNA. TRBV21-1 is a documented pseudogene. The CDR3 runs to 15 residues. Written as DNA, the CDR3 is TGTGCCAGCAGCAAACAGGGGAATGCCCCCTACGAGCAGTACTTC. Amino acids: CASSKQGNAPYEQYF.

This clone was seen once. The CDR3 region has the DNA TGTGCCACCAGCAGAGATTACGGGGACACAGATACGCAGTATTTT. Its protein is CATSRDYGDTDTQYF. The chain uses TRBV15 and TRBJ2-3; D is perhaps TRBD2 (5 bases). V lost 0 bases and J 2 bases, leaving 9 bases between the germline ends. CDR3 length: 15 residues. From germline, CDR1 is LNHNV and CDR2 YYDKDF (reference sequence).

The gene calls are TRBV6-5 and TRBJ1-5, with D maybe TRBD1 (5 bases). The CDR3 is 15 amino acids. CDR1 is MNHEY and CDR2 is SVGAGI in the germline V gene. Trimming cost V 8 bases and J 0 bases, with 14 bases left between them. The CDR3 is CASADSRYSNQPQHF. In DNA form, the CDR3 reads TGTGCCAGCGCTGACAGTCGATATAGCAATCAGCCCCAGCATTTT.

This clone occurred once. The V gene is TRBV30, the J gene TRBJ2-3; the match to TRBD2 covers 10 bases. CDR3 length: 14 residues. Germline CDR1 GTSNPN, CDR2 SVGIG (reference sequence). Trimming at V came to 6 bases and at J to 5 bases, leaving 8 bases not matched to a gene. The CDR3 DNA follows: TGTGCCTGTTCGAGCGGGAGGGCCTTAGATACGCAGTATTTT. It translates to CACSSGRALDTQYF.

The DNA of the CDR3 is TGTGCCAGTAGTATCATAGGGGATCAGCCCCAGCATTTT. Amino acids: CASSIIGDQPQHF. V is TRBV19 and J is TRBJ1-5; a weak D match, TRBD1 (5 bases). Trimming removed 3 bases from V and 5 bases from J, with 8 bases in between. Germline CDR1 reads LNHDA; CDR2 reads SQIVND (reference sequence). This CDR3 contains 13 residues.

The V and J genes are TRBV6-5 and TRBJ2-4, with 8 bases lining up with TRBD1. Trimming removed 6 bases from V and 7 bases from J; junction bases left unmatched: 5. This CDR3 is 13 amino acids long. From germline, CDR1 is MNHEY and CDR2 SVGAGI. DNA for the CDR3: TGTGCCAGCAGGGACAGGGAAGAGAACATTCAGTACTTC. It encodes CASRDREENIQYF.

The chain joins TRBV4-3 to TRBJ2-7; D possibly corresponds to TRBD2 (5 bases). CDR1 and CDR2 from the germline V gene are LGHNA and YSLEER. The V and J ends lost 1 base and 2 bases respectively, with 18 bases between them. The CDR3 is 17 residues long. This chain's CDR3 is CASSQVVSIREPYEQYF. The DNA of the CDR3 is TGCGCCAGCAGCCAAGTTGTGTCGATTCGGGAACCCTACGAGCAGTACTTC.

The gene calls are TRBV19 and TRBJ1-1, with D possibly TRBD1 on 5 matching bases. CDR1 LNHDA and CDR2 SQIVND come from the germline V gene (reference sequence). Trimming stripped 8 bases from V and 3 bases from J, with 22 bases between. The CDR3 has 16 amino acids. Here the CDR3 reads CASGASWFGRDTEAFF. The CDR3 bases are TGTGCCAGTGGGGCTTCTTGGTTCGGGAGGGACACTGAAGCTTTCTTT.

A remark on this clone: Germline is not matched at one junction end, which may reflect a read error. This rearrangement joins TRBV19 to TRBJ1-4, with 8 bases aligning to TRBD1. Germline V lookup: CDR1 LNHDA, CDR2 SQIVND (reference sequence). The CDR3 is made up of 14 amino acids. CDR3 in amino acids: CASSTTGGDWVTVF. DNA of the CDR3: TGTGCCAGTAGTACTACAGGGGGAGACTGGGTAACTGTTTTT.

The chain combines TRBV7-6 with TRBJ2-1; perhaps TRBD2 as D (8 bases). The V end was cut by 3 bases, the J end by 0 bases, with 21 bases between. CDR1 is SGHVS, CDR2 FNYEAQ, per germline. This CDR3 has 19 residues. Here the CDR3 DNA reads TGTGCCAGCAGCTTCCCCGGGACAGCCGGGACTAGCTCCTACAATGAGCAGTTCTTC. Amino acid sequence: CASSFPGTAGTSSYNEQFF.

This clone appeared a few times. The chain couples TRBV21-1 to TRBJ2-1; TRBD1 is the table's D call, not checked against the DNA. TRBV21-1 is a recognized pseudogene. CDR3 size: 13 residues. The CDR3: CATRDRGVVEQFF. CDR3 in DNA: TGTGCCACCAGGGACAGAGGAGTCGTTGAGCAGTTCTTC.

The rearrangement links TRBV12-3 or TRBV12-4 to TRBJ1-2, with 9 bases aligning to TRBD1. The CDR3 covers 12 residues. Unmatched junction bases numbered 3, after V lost 6 bases and J lost 7 bases. CDR3 in amino acids: CASSGQGPGYTF. As DNA, the CDR3 is TGTGCCAGCAGCGGACAGGGGCCTGGCTACACCTTC.

V is TRBV4-2 and J is TRBJ1-2; D is uncertain. The V gene's germline CDR1 is LGHNA and CDR2 YNFKEQ. V gave up 1 base and J gave up 8 bases, with 11 bases separating them. The CDR3 extends over 13 amino acids. The CDR3 protein is CASSQGAREGYTF. CDR3 sequence (DNA): TGTGCCAGCAGCCAAGGGGCCCGAGAGGGCTACACCTTC.

In its sample, this clone was seen a few times. This chain joins TRBV7-9 and TRBJ2-1; 14 bases fit TRBD2. Germline CDR1 is SEHNR and CDR2 is FQNEAQ (reference sequence). The CDR3 is made up of 15 amino acids. The ends lost 0 bases at V and 12 bases at J; junction bases unmatched: 4. CDR3 sequence (DNA): TGTGCCAGCAGCTTAGCGGGACTAGCGGGAGTTCCGCAGTTCTTC. It translates to CASSLAGLAGVPQFF.

The chain joins TRBV4-1 to TRBJ2-1; TRBD2 is a possible D gene (5 bases). Germline CDR1 is MGHRA and CDR2 is YSYEKL. Trimming took off 0 bases at V and 15 bases at J, with 18 bases between the two ends. The CDR3 spans 14 residues. The CDR3 is CASSQDRASPLRFF. The CDR3 DNA reads as TGCGCCAGCAGCCAAGATCGCGCTAGCCCTCTGCGGTTCTTC.

The rearrangement uses TRBV9 and TRBJ2-7, with 10 bases fitting TRBD1. Germline lookup yields CDR1 SGDLS and CDR2 YYNGEE. The CDR3 consists of 15 residues. V lost 2 bases to trimming and J lost 7 bases; unmatched junction nucleotides: 9. The DNA for the CDR3 is TGTGCCAGCAGCGTTACAATCGGACAGGGGGTTGAGCAGTACTTC. Amino acids: CASSVTIGQGVEQYF.

This clone was observed a handful of times. This chain uses TRBV18 with TRBJ1-6; D may be TRBD1 (5 bases). The germline CDR1 and CDR2 sequences are KGHSH and LQKENI. The CDR3 contains 16 residues. The V gene lost 1 base and the J gene lost 5 bases, with 12 bases spanning the gap. CDR3 region: CASSPRGSSNNSPLHF. CDR3 sequence (DNA): TGTGCCAGCTCACCACGGGGCAGTTCTAATAATTCACCCCTCCACTTT.

The chain has TRBV10-3 and TRBJ2-7; TRBD1 aligns across 10 bases. Germline V gene data show CDR1 as ENHRY and CDR2 as SYGVKD. The CDR3 totals 14 residues. After removal of 4 bases from V and 4 bases from J, the junction contained 4 bases not matched to a gene. CDR3 nucleotide sequence: TGTGCCATCAGTGGACAGGGGGCAGAGTACGAGCAGTACTTC. Its protein product is CAISGQGAEYEQYF.

The table lists this clone with a few counts. The chain is built from TRBV29-1 and TRBJ2-5, with TRBD1 as a possible D gene (5 bases). Trimming cost V 2 bases and J 13 bases, with 14 bases left between them. Per germline, CDR1 SQVTM and CDR2 ANQGSEA. CDR3 length: 11 residues. The CDR3 sequence: CSVESSGHRYF. The CDR3 DNA is TGCAGCGTTGAATCGTCTGGACATCGGTACTTC.

The rearrangement joins TRBV4-1 to TRBJ2-7; possibly TRBD1 for D (5 bases). The CDR3 runs 16 residues. Between the trimmed V and J ends, which lost 4 bases and 3 bases, there was a span of 19 bases. Germline lookup yields CDR1 MGHRA and CDR2 YSYEKL. The CDR3: CASSLEGPGYLYEQYF. CDR3 sequence (DNA): TGCGCCAGCAGCCTCGAAGGGCCAGGGTACCTCTACGAGCAGTACTTC.

This chain uses TRBV5-1 with TRBJ2-2; TRBD2 might be the D (6 bases). The V gene's germline CDR1 is SGHRS and CDR2 YFSETQ. V gave up 2 bases and J gave up 4 bases, with 9 bases separating them. This CDR3 contains 14 residues. The CDR3 region is CASSFETSTGELFF. The CDR3 region has the DNA TGCGCCAGCAGCTTTGAGACTAGCACCGGGGAGCTGTTTTTT.